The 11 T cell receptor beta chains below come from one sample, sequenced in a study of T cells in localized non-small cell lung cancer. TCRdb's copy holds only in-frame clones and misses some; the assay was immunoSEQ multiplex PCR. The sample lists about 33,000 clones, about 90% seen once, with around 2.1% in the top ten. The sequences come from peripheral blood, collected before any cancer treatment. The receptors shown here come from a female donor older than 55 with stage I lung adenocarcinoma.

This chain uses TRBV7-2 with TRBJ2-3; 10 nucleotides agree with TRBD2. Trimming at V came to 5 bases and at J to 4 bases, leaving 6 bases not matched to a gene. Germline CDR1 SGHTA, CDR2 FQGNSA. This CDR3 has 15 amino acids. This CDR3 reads CASSRVAGGADTQYF. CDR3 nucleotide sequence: TGTGCCAGCAGCCGAGTAGCGGGGGGAGCAGATACGCAGTATTTT.

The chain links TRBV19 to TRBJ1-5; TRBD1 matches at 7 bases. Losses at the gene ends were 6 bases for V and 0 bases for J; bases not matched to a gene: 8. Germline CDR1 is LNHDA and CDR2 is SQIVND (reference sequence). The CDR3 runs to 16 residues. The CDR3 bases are TGTGCCAGTAGCGACAGGGTTGGAAATAGCAATCAGCCCCAGCATTTT. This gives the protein CASSDRVGNSNQPQHF. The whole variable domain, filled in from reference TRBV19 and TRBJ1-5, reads DGGITQSPKYLFRKEGQNVTLSCEQNLNHDAMYWYRQDPGQGLRLIYYSQIVNDFQKGDIAEGYSVSREKKESFPLTVTSAQKNPTAFYLCASSDRVGNSNQPQHFGDGTRLSIL.

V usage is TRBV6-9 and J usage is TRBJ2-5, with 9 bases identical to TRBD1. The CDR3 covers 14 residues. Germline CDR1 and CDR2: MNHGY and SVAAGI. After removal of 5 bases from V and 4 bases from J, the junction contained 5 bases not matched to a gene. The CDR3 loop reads CASSQGQGIETQYF. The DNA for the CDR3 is TGTGCCAGCAGTCAGGGACAGGGAATAGAGACCCAGTACTTC.

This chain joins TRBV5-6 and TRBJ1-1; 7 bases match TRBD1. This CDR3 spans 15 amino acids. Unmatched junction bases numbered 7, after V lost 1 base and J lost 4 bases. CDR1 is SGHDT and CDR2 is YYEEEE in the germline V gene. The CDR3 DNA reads TGTGCCAGCAGCTTGCAGGGCAGGGGGTTCACTGAAGCTTTCTTT. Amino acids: CASSLQGRGFTEAFF.

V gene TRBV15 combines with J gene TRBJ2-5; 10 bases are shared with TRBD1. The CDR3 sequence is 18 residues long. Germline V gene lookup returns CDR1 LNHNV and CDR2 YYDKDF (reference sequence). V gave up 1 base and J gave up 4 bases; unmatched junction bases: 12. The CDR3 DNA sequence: TGTGCCACCAGCAGAGGATCCGGGACAGGGGTGTTGGGAGAGACCCAGTACTTC. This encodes CATSRGSGTGVLGETQYF.

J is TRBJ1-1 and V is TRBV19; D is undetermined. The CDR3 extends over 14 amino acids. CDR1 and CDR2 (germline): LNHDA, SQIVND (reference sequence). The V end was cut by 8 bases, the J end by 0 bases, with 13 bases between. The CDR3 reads CASRESALNTEAFF. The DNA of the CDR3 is TGTGCCAGTCGAGAATCAGCATTGAACACTGAAGCTTTCTTT.

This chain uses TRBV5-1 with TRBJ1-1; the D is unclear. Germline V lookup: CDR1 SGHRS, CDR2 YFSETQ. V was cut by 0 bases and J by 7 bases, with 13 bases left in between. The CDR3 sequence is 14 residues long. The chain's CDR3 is CASSLGAGGLEAFF. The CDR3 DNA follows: TGCGCCAGCAGCTTGGGGGCCGGAGGGCTTGAAGCTTTCTTT.

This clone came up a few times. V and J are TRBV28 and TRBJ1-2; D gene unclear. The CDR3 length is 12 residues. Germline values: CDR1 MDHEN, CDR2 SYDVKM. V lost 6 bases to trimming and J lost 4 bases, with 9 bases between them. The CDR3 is CASRLTSYGYTF. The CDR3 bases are TGTGCCAGCAGGTTAACTTCCTATGGCTACACCTTC.

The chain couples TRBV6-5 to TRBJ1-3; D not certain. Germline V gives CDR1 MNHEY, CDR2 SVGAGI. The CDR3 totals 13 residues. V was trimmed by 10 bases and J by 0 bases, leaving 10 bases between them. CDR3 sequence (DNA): TGTGCCACCAAACGGGACTCTGGAAACACCATATATTTT. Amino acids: CATKRDSGNTIYF.

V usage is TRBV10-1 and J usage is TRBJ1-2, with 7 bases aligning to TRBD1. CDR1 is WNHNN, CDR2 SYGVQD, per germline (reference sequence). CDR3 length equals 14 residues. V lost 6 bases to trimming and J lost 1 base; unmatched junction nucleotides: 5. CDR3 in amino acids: CASRDRSFNYGYTF. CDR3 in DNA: TGCGCCAGCAGGGACAGGAGTTTTAACTATGGCTACACCTTC.

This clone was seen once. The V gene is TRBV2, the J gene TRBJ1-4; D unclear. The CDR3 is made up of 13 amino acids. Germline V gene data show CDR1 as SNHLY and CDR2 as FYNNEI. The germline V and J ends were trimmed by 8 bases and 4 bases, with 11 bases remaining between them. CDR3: CASFRQINEKLFF. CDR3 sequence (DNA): TGTGCCAGCTTTAGACAAATTAATGAAAAACTGTTTTTT.